In this sample, the clone carrying this TCR beta chain turned up a few times. Its antigen is unknown. The sample comes from a study of blood T cells in healthy people across ages. Study-wide results and limits: Donor CMV status was unknown, possibly confounding expanded clonotype changes.

Sample-barcoded 5' priming and a J-beta primer mix drove a second PCR of about 6 to 12 cycles. TCRdb re-derived calls from the 5' RACE reads in MiXCR, one entry per CDR3 protein. The data contain some 710,000 distinct CDR3 sequences, about 24% of them singletons. V lost 5 bases and J lost 2; bases outside the gene matches: 5. This CDR3 region has 14 residues. From germline, CDR1 is SGHVS and CDR2 FNYEAQ. Sequencing was carried out using blood. The clonotype was recovered from a man between 65 and 80 years old in good health. The V gene is TRBV7-6, the J gene TRBJ2-5, with TRBD1 identical over 7 bases. This CDR3 reads CASSRYRGQETQYF. The CDR3 bases are TGTGCCAGCAGCCGCTACAGGGGTCAAGAGACCCAGTACTTC. Full variable domain (missing parts from reference TRBV7-6 and TRBJ2-5): GAGVSQSPRYKVTKRGQDVALRCDPISGHVSLYWYRQALGQGPEFLTYFNYEAQQDKSGLPNDRFSAERPEGSISTLTIQRTEQRDSAMYRCASSRYRGQETQYFGPGTRLLVL.